A selection of T cell receptor beta chains follows, all from one sample in a study of cytomegalovirus exposure and HLA in healthy donors. Some clones are missing from TCRdb's copy, which holds only in-frame ones; the method was immunoSEQ multiplex PCR. The listing contains 110,000 to 150,000 clones. The sequencing input was PBMCs. Source of these receptors: a male donor in good health and CMV-seronegative. Both conserved end residues are part of each CDR3. Fields, in order: D gene, J gene, V gene, CDR3 DNA, CDR3 protein. The D gene is left open where the match is weak.

>-|TRBJ1-5|TRBV18
TGTGCCAGCTCACCGAGCAGGGCACAGGGAAATCAGCCCCAGCATTTT
CASSPSRAQGNQPQHF
>-|TRBJ1-2|TRBV2
TGTGCCAGCAGTGGGGGCCCCCGGGAGATGGGGGACTATGGCTACACCTTC
CASSGGPREMGDYGYTF
>-|TRBJ1-1|TRBV7-9
TGTGCCAGCAGCTTAGCGTATAGCACTGAAGCTTTCTTT
CASSLAYSTEAFF
>-|TRBJ1-5|TRBV2
TGTGCCAGCAGTCAGACAGCGTACAATCAGCCCCAGCATTTT
CASSQTAYNQPQHF
>TRBD1|TRBJ2-7|TRBV9
TGTGCCAGCAGCGTTGGCTGGACAGGGGGCGAGCAGTACTTC
CASSVGWTGGEQYF
>-|TRBJ1-5|TRBV7-7
TGTGCTAGCAGCTTGGAGCTTGGTCAGCCCCAGCATTTT
CASSLELGQPQHF
>TRBD1|TRBJ2-1|TRBV10-1
TGCGCCAGCAGTGAGTCGAGGGGGCTGCCCTTAGATGAGCAGTTCTTC
CASSESRGLPLDEQFF
>TRBD1|TRBJ2-7|TRBV30
TGTGCCTGCCAGGGACAGGGCTCATCCTACGAGCAGTACTTC
CACQGQGSSYEQYF
>-|TRBJ2-7|TRBV19
TGTGCCAGTAGTTCCCGACTCTCCTACGAGCAGTACTTC
CASSSRLSYEQYF
>TRBD1|TRBJ2-5|TRBV4-3
TGCGCCAGCAGCCAAGATATAGGGGGCAAAGAGACCCAGTACTTC
CASSQDIGGKETQYF
>TRBD1|TRBJ2-6|TRBV2
TGTGCCAGCAGGGGACAGGGGGCGTTAGGGGCCAACGTCCTGACTTTC
CASRGQGALGANVLTF
>-|TRBJ2-7|TRBV25-1
TGTGCCAGCAGTGAATTGCCAGAGAAGACGGGACTCATTTTATTC
CASSELPEKTGLILF
>TRBD2|TRBJ2-3|TRBV7-8
TGTGCCAGCAGCTCTAGCGGGGGCGAAGATACGCAGTATTTT
CASSSSGGEDTQYF
>TRBD2|TRBJ2-3|TRBV14
TGTGCCAGCAGCCGGGACTACCGCACAGATACGCAGTATTTT
CASSRDYRTDTQYF
>TRBD1|TRBJ1-6|TRBV5-1
TGCGCCAGCAGCCCTGAACAGGGGAGTAAGCCACCCCTCCACTTT
CASSPEQGSKPPLHF
>TRBD1|TRBJ2-7|TRBV28
TGTGCCAGCAGTTTATTTCCAGGGGGTTACGAGCAGTACTTC
CASSLFPGGYEQYF
>TRBD2|TRBJ2-5|TRBV4-2
TGTGCCAGCCCCAAGAGCGCTAGCGGGACGAGGGAGACCCAGTACTTC
CASPKSASGTRETQYF
>TRBD1|TRBJ1-1|TRBV6-4
TGTGCCAGCAGTGACTCTCGGACAGGGTACACTGAAGCTTTCTTT
CASSDSRTGYTEAFF
>-|TRBJ2-7|TRBV30
TGTGCCTGGAGTGTACGCGGGGCTTCGGGCGAGCAGTACTTC
CAWSVRGASGEQYF
>TRBD1|TRBJ2-4|TRBV18
TGTGCCAGCTCACGGATGACAGGGGACGCCGGAAACATTCAGTACTTC
CASSRMTGDAGNIQYF